The rows below give T cell receptor beta chains drawn from one sample of a study of blood T cell repertoires in COVID-19. Measured with immunoSEQ multiplex PCR; TCRdb has only the in-frame clones, and not every one. This sample has some 260,000 clones, with 82% found just once. The material sequenced was peripheral blood. These receptors all come from a woman older than 75 with active or convalescent COVID-19. Both conserved end residues are part of each CDR3. D genes are given only for firm matches. Where a row states a size, it is once, few, many or the class of an expanded clone; other rows omit it.

J gene	V gene	D gene	clone size	CDR3 protein	CDR3 DNA
TRBJ1-2	TRBV6-1	TRBD1	.	CASSETGVGSYGYTF	TGTGCCAGCAGTGAAACAGGGGTGGGGAGCTATGGCTACACCTTC
TRBJ2-1	TRBV9	TRBD2	.	CASTMGGNEQFF	TGTGCCAGCACCATGGGGGGGAATGAGCAGTTCTTC
TRBJ2-2	TRBV19	.	.	CASSIEGAGELFF	TGTGCCAGTAGTATAGAAGGGGCCGGGGAGCTGTTTTTT
TRBJ2-1	TRBV7-8	TRBD2	.	CASSLPTSGVANEQFF	TGTGCCAGCAGCTTACCGACTAGCGGAGTAGCTAATGAGCAGTTCTTC
TRBJ2-7	TRBV18	.	.	CASSPDNSYEQYF	TGTGCCAGCTCACCGGACAACTCCTACGAGCAGTACTTC
TRBJ2-7	TRBV9	TRBD2	once	CASSAQTSPAYEQYF	TGTGCCAGCAGCGCCCAGACTAGCCCCGCCTACGAGCAGTACTTC
TRBJ2-1	TRBV6-5	TRBD1	.	CASRRTGENEQFF	TGTGCCAGCAGAAGGACAGGGGAAAATGAGCAGTTCTTC
TRBJ1-3	TRBV30	.	.	CAWKLTGTLTGNTIYF	TGTGCCTGGAAACTAACAGGGACGTTGACTGGAAACACCATATATTTT
TRBJ1-5	TRBV3-1/TRBV3-2	.	.	CASSFTGFSNQPQHF	TGTGCCAGCAGCTTCACAGGGTTTAGCAATCAGCCCCAGCATTTT
TRBJ1-1	TRBV7-9	TRBD1	few	CASSATGVAAFF	TGTGCCAGCAGCGCTACAGGGGTTGCAGCTTTCTTT